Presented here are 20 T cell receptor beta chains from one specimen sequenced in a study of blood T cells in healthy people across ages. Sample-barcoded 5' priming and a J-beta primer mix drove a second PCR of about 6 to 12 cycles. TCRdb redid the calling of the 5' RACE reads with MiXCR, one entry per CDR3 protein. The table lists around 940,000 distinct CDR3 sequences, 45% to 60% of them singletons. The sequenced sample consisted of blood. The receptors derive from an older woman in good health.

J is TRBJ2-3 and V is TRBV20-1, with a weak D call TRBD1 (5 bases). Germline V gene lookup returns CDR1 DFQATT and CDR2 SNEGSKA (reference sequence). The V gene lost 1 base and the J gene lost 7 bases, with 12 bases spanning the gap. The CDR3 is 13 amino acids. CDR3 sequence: CSARAGLRNTQYF. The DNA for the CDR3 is TGCAGTGCTAGAGCAGGGTTGAGGAATACGCAGTATTTT.

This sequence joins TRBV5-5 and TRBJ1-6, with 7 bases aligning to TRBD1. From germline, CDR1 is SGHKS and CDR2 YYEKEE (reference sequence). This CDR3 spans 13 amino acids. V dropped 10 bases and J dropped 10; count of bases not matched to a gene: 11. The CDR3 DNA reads TGTGCCTCAAATACGCAAGGGGGCTCACCCCTCCACTTT. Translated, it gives CASNTQGGSPLHF. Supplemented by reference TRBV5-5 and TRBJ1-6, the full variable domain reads DAGVTQSPTHLIKTRGQQVTLRCSPISGHKSVSWYQQVLGQGPQFIFQYYEKEERGRGNFPDRFSARQFPNYSSELNVNALLLGDSALYLCASNTQGGSPLHFGNGTRLTVT.

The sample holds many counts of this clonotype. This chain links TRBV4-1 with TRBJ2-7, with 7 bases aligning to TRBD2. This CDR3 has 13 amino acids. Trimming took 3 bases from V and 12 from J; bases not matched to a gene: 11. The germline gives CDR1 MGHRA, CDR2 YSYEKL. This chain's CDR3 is CASSQTDLAATYF. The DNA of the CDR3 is TGCGCCAGCAGCCAGACCGACCTAGCGGCAACGTACTTC.

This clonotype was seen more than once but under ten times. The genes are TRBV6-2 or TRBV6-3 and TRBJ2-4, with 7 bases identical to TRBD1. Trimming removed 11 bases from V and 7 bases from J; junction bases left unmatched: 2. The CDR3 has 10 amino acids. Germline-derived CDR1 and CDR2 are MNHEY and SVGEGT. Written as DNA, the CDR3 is TGTGCCGTACAGGGGAACATTCAGTACTTC. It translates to CAVQGNIQYF.

The CDR3: CASSLAPGEVRWETQYF. The CDR3 DNA sequence: TGTGCCAGCAGCTTAGCGCCGGGGGAGGTGAGATGGGAGACCCAGTACTTC. The chain carries TRBV7-6 and TRBJ2-5, with D possibly TRBD2 on 6 matching bases. The CDR3 extends over 17 amino acids. V lost 0 bases, J lost 5 bases, and 19 bases lay in between. Germline CDR1 SGHVS, CDR2 FNYEAQ.

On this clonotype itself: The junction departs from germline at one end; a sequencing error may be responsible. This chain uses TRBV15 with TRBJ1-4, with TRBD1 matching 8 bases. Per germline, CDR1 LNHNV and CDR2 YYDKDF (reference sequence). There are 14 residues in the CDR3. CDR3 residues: CATSVRQGFERLFF. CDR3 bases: TGTGCCACCAGCGTCCGACAGGGGTTTGAAAGACTGTTTTTT.

This CDR3 is CSARDRTWSLLLPASHRGYTF. CDR3 DNA: TGCAGTGCTAGGGATCGGACATGGTCATTGCTTTTGCCAGCCTCTCATCGGGGCTACACCTTC. This chain connects TRBV20-1 to TRBJ1-2; a possible D gene is TRBD1 (5 bases). The length of the CDR3 is 21 residues. With 3 bases removed from V and 8 bases from J, the gap between germline ends came to 40 bases. Germline V gene sequence: CDR1 DFQATT, CDR2 SNEGSKA (reference sequence).

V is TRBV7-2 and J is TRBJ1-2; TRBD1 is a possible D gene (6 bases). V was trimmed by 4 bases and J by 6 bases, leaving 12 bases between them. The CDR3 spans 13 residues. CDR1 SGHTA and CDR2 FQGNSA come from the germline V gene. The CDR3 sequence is CASSSSTGNGYTF. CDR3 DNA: TGTGCCAGCAGCTCCTCCACAGGGAATGGCTACACCTTC. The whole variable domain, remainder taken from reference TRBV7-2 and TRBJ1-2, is GAGVSQSPSNKVTEKGKDVELRCDPISGHTALYWYRQSLGQGLEFLIYFQGNSAPDKSGLPSDRFSAERTGGSVSTLTIQRTQQEDSAVYLCASSSSTGNGYTFGSGTRLTVV.

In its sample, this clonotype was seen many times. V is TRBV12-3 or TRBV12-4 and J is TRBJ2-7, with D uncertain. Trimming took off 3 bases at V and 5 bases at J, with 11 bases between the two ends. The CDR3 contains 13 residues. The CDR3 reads CASSLVPMHEQYF. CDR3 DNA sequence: TGTGCCAGCAGTTTGGTCCCCATGCACGAGCAGTACTTC.

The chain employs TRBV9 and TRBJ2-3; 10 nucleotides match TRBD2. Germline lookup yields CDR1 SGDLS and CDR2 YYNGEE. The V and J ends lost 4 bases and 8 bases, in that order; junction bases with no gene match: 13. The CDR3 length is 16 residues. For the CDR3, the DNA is TGTGCCAGCAGCCCATGGACTAGCGGCTCCTCCGGTACGCAGTATTTT. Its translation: CASSPWTSGSSGTQYF.

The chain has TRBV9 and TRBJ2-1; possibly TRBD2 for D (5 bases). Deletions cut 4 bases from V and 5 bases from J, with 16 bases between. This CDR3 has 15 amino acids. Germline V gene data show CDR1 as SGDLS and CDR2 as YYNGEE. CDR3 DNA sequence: TGTGCCAGCAGCCGCGTTAGCCGGGGAAACAATGAGCAGTTCTTC. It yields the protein CASSRVSRGNNEQFF.

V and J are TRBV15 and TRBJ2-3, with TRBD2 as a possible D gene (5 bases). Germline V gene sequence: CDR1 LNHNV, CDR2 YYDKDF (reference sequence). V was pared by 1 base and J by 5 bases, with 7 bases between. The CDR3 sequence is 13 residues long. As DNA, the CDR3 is TGTGCCACCAGCAGAGGAGGGCTAGATACGCAGTATTTT. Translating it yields CATSRGGLDTQYF.

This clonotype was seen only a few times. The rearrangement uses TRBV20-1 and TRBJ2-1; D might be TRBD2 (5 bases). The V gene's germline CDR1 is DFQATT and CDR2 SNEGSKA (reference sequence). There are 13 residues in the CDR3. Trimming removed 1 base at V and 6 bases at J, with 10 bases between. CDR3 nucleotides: TGCAGTGCTAGAGTCAGGAGGCCCAATGAGCAGTTCTTC. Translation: CSARVRRPNEQFF.

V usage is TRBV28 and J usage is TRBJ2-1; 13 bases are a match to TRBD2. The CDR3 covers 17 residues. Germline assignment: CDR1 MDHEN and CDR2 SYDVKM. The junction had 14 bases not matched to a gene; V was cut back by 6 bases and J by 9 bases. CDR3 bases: TGTGCCAGCAGCCTAGAGGGACTAGCGGGACGAATGGGTGAGCAGTTCTTC. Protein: CASSLEGLAGRMGEQFF.

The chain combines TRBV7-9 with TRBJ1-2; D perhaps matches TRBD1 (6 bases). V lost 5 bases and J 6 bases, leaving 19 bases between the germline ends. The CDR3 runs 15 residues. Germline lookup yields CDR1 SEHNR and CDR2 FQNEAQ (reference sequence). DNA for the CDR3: TGTGCCAGCAGCCCCGGGACAACCTTTATGGATGGCTACACCTTC. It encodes CASSPGTTFMDGYTF.

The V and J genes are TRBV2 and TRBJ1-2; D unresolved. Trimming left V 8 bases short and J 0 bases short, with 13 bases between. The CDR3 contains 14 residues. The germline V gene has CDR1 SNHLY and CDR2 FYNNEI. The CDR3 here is CASHPDTANYGYTF. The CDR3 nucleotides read TGTGCCAGCCACCCTGATACAGCTAACTATGGCTACACCTTC.

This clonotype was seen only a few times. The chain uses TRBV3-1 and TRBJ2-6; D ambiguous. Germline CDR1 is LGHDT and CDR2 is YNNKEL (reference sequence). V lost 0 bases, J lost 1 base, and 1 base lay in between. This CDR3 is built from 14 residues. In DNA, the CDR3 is TGTGCCAGCAGCCAAGAATCTGGGGCCAACGTCCTGACTTTC. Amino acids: CASSQESGANVLTF. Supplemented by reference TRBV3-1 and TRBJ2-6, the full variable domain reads DTAVSQTPKYLVTQMGNDKSIKCEQNLGHDTMYWYKQDSKKFLKIMFSYNNKELIINETVPNRFSPKSPDKAHLNLHINSLELGDSAVYFCASSQESGANVLTFGAGSRLTVL.

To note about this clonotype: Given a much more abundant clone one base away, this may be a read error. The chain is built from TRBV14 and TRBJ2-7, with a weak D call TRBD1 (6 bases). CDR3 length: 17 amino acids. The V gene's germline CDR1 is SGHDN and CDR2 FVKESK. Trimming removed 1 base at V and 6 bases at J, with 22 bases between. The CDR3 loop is CASSQAGPDSEICEQYF. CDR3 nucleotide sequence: TGTGCCAGCAGCCAAGCAGGACCGGACAGCGAGATCTGCGAGCAGTACTTC. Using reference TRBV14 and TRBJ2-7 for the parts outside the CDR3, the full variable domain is EAGVTQFPSHSVIEKGQTVTLRCDPISGHDNLYWYRRVMGKEIKFLLHFVKESKQDESGMPNNRFLAERTGGTYSTLKVQPAELEDSGVYFCASSQAGPDSEICEQYFGPGTRLTVT.

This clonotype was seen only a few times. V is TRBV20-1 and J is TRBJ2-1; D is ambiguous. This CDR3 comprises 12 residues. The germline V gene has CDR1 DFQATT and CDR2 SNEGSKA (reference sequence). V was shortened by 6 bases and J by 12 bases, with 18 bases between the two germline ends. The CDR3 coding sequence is TGCAGTGCCACGGGCCCGTGGTTATGGCAGTTCTTC. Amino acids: CSATGPWLWQFF.

This CDR3 reads CASRHSENSPLHF. CDR3 DNA sequence: TGCGCCAGCAGGCACAGCGAGAATTCACCCCTCCACTTT. This chain links TRBV10-2 with TRBJ1-6; D gene uncertain. V lost 6 bases to trimming and J lost 7 bases, with 10 bases between them. Per germline, CDR1 WSHSY and CDR2 SAAADI. This CDR3 region has 13 residues.